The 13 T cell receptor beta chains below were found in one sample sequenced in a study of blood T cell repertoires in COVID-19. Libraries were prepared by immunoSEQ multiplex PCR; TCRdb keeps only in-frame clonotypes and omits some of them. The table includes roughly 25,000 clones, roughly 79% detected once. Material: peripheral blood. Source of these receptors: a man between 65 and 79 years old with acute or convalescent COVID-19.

CDR3 DNA sequence: TGCAGCGTTGCGGCGGGAGTGGGGGTAACCGGGGAGCTGTTTTTT. Protein: CSVAAGVGVTGELFF. This chain connects TRBV29-1 to TRBJ2-2, with 7 bases matching TRBD2. Germline lookup yields CDR1 SQVTM and CDR2 ANQGSEA. The ends lost 4 bases at V and 5 bases at J; junction bases unmatched: 10. This CDR3 spans 15 amino acids.

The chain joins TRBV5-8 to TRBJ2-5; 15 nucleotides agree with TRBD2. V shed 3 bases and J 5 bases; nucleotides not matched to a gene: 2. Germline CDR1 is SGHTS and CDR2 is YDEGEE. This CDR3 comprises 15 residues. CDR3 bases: TGTGCCAGCAGCTCAGGACTAGCGGGGGGGGAGACCCAGTACTTC. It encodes CASSSGLAGGETQYF.

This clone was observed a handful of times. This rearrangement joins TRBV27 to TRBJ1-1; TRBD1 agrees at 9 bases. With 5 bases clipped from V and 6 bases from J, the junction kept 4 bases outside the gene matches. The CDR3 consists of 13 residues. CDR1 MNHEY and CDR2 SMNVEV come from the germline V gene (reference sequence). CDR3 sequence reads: CASSPRTGAEAFF. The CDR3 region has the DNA TGTGCCAGCAGTCCACGGACAGGGGCTGAAGCTTTCTTT.

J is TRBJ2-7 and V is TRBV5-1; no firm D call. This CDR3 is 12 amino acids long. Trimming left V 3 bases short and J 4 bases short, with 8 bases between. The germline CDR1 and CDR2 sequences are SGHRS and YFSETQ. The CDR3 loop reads CASSSSQYEQYF. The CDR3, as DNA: TGCGCCAGCAGCTCCTCACAGTACGAGCAGTACTTC.

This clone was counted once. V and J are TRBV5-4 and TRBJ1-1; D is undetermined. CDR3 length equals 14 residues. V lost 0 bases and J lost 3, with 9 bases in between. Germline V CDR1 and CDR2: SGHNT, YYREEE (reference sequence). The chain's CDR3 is CASSLDGGYTEAFF. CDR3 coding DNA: TGTGCCAGCAGCTTGGATGGAGGGTACACTGAAGCTTTCTTT.

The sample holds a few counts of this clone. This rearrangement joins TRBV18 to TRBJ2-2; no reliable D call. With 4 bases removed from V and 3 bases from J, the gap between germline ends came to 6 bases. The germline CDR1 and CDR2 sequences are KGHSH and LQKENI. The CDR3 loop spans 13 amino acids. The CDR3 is CASSLQDTGELFF. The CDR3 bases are TGTGCCAGCTCACTTCAGGACACCGGGGAGCTGTTTTTT.

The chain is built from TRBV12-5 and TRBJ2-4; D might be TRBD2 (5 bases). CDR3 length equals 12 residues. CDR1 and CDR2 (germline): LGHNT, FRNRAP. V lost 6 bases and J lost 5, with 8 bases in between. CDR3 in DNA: TGTGCTAGTGGACTAGTCGAAAACATTCAGTACTTC. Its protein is CASGLVENIQYF.

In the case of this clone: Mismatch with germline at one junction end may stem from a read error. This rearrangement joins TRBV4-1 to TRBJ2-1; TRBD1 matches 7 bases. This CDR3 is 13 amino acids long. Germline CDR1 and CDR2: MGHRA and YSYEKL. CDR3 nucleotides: TGCGCCAGCAGCCAAGACCCTACCGGGACAGCCCTCTTC. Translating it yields CASSQDPTGTALF.

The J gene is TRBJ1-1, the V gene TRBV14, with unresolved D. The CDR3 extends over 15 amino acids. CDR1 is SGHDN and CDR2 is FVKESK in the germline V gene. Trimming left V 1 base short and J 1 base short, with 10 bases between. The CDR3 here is CASSQAAGGNTEAFF. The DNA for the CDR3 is TGTGCCAGCAGCCAAGCTGCAGGAGGGAACACTGAAGCTTTCTTT.

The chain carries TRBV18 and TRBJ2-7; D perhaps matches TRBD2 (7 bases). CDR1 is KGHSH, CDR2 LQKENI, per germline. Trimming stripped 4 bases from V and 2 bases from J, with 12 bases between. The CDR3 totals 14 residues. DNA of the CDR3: TGTGCCAGCTCACGAGGGGGGGGAGCCTACGAGCAGTACTTC. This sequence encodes CASSRGGGAYEQYF.

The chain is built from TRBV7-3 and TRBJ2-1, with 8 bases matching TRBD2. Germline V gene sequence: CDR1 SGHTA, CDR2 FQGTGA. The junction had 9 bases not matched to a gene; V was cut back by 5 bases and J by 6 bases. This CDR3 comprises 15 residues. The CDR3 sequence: CASSPRGRGVNEQFF. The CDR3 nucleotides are TGTGCCAGCAGCCCCCGCGGGCGGGGGGTCAATGAGCAGTTCTTC.

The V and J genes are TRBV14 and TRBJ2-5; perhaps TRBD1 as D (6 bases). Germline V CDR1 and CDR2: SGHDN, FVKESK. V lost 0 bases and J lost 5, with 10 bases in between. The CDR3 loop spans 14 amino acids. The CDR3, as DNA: TGTGCCAGCAGCCAAGACAGGGGTGCGGAGACCCAGTACTTC. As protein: CASSQDRGAETQYF.

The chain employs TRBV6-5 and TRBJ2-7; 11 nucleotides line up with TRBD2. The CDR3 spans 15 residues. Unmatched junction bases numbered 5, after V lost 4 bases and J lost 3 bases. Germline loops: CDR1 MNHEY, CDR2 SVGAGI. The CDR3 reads CASSLAGGTFYEQYF. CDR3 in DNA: TGTGCCAGCAGTTTAGCGGGAGGGACCTTCTACGAGCAGTACTTC.